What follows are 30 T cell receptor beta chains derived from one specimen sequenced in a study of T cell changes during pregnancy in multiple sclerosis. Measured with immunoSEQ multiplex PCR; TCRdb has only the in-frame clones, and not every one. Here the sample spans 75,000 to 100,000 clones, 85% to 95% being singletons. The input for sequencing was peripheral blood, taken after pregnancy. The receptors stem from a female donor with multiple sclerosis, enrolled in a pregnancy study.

CDR3 amino acids: CASSEVAGGSLYEQYF. The CDR3 DNA is TGCGCCAGCAGTGAAGTGGCAGGGGGGTCCCTCTACGAGCAGTACTTC. The genes are TRBV10-1 and TRBJ2-7; maybe TRBD1 (7 bases). Trimming took 3 bases from V and 3 from J, leaving 18 bases between them. The CDR3 is 16 amino acids. Germline CDR1 is WNHNN and CDR2 is SYGVQD (reference sequence).

The CDR3 loop is CASRGGNNSPLHF. In DNA, the CDR3 is TGTGCCAGCAGGGGGGGGAATAATTCACCCCTCCACTTT. The chain employs TRBV7-8 and TRBJ1-6, with D perhaps TRBD1 (5 bases). CDR1 and CDR2 (germline): SGHVS, FQNEAQ. The CDR3 spans 13 residues. V lost 6 bases to trimming and J lost 5 bases, with 8 bases between them.

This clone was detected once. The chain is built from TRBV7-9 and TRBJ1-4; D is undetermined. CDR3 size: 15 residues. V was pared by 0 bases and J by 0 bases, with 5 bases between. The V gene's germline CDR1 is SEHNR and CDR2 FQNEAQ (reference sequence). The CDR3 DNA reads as TGTGCCAGCAGCTTAGCGCAGGCAACTAATGAAAAACTGTTTTTT. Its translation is CASSLAQATNEKLFF.

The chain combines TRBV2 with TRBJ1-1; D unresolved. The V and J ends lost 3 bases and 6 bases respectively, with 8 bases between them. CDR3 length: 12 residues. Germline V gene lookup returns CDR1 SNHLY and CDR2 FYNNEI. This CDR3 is CASSEEGPEAFF. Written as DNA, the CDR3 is TGTGCCAGCAGTGAGGAGGGCCCTGAAGCTTTCTTT.

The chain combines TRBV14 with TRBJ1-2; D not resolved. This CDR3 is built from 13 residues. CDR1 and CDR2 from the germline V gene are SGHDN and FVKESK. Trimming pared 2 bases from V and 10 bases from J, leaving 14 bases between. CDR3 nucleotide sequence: TGTGCCAGCAGCCAATCAGGTCGGCGTTTCTACACCTTC. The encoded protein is CASSQSGRRFYTF.

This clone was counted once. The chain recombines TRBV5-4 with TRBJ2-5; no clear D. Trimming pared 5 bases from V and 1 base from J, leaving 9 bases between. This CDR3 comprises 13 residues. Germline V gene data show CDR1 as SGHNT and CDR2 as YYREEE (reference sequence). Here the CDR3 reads CASRVDFQETQYF. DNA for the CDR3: TGTGCCAGCAGGGTAGATTTCCAAGAGACCCAGTACTTC.

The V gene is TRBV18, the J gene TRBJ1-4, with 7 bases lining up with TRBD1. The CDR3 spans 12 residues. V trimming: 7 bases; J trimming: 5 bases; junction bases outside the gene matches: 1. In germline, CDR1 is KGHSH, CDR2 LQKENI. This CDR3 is CASWDRNEKLFF. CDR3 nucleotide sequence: TGTGCCAGCTGGGACAGAAATGAAAAACTGTTTTTT.

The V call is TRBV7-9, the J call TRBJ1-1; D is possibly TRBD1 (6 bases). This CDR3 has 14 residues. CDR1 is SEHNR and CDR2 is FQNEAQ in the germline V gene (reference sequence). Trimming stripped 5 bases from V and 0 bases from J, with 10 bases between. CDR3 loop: CASSIQGVNTEAFF. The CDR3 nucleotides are TGTGCCAGCAGCATACAGGGAGTGAACACTGAAGCTTTCTTT. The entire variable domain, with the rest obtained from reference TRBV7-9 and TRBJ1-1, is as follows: DTGVSQNPRHKITKRGQNVTFRCDPISEHNRLYWYRQTLGQGPEFLTYFQNEAQLEKSRLLSDRFSAERPKGSFSTLEIQRTEQGDSAMYLCASSIQGVNTEAFFGQGTRLTVV.

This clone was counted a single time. CDR3 DNA: TGTGCCAGCTCACCTGGGCCAGGGGCTTATGGCTACACCTTC. Protein product: CASSPGPGAYGYTF. The chain couples TRBV18 to TRBJ1-2; TRBD1 is a possible D gene (6 bases). The CDR3 length is 14 residues. V lost 3 bases, J lost 5 bases, and 13 bases lay in between. Per germline, CDR1 KGHSH and CDR2 LQKENI. Using reference TRBV18 and TRBJ1-2 for the parts outside the CDR3, the full variable domain is NAGVMQNPRHLVRRRGQEARLRCSPMKGHSHVYWYRQLPEEGLKFMVYLQKENIIDESGMPKERFSAEFPKEGPSILRIQQVVRGDSAAYFCASSPGPGAYGYTFGSGTRLTVV.

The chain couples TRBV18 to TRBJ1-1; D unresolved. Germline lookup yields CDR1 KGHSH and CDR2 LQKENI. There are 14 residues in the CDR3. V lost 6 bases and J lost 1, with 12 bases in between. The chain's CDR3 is CASSRVSTNTEAFF. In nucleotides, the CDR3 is TGTGCCAGCTCCCGGGTAAGCACGAACACTGAAGCTTTCTTT.

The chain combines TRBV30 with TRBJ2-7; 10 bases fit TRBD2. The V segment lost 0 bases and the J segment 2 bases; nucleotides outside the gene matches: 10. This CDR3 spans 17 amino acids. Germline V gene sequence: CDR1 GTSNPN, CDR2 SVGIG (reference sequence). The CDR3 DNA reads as TGTGCCTGGAGTGTCGGGAGAACTAGCGGGAACACCTACGAGCAGTACTTC. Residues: CAWSVGRTSGNTYEQYF.

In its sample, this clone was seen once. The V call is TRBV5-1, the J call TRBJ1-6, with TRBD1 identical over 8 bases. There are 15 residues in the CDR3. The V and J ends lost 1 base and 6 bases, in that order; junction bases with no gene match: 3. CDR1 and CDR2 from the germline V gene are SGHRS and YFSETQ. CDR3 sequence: CASSLLTGVNSPLHF. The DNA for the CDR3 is TGCGCCAGCAGCTTGTTGACAGGGGTTAATTCACCCCTCCACTTT.

The CDR3 sequence: CASSHTSLREGRRRTDTQYF. DNA of the CDR3: TGCGCCAGCAGCCACACATCCCTTAGGGAGGGGAGGCGTCGGACAGATACGCAGTATTTT. This rearrangement joins TRBV4-1 to TRBJ2-3; 7 bases are shared with TRBD2. The germline gives CDR1 MGHRA, CDR2 YSYEKL. The CDR3 covers 20 residues. Trimming took 3 bases from V and 3 from J; bases not matched to a gene: 21.

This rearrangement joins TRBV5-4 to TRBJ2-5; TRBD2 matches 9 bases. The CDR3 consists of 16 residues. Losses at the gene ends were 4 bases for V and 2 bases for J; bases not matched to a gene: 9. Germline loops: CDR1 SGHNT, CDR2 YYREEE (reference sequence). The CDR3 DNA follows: TGTGCCAGCAGCCAATTTCCTAGCGGGGTTCAAGAGACCCAGTACTTC. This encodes CASSQFPSGVQETQYF.

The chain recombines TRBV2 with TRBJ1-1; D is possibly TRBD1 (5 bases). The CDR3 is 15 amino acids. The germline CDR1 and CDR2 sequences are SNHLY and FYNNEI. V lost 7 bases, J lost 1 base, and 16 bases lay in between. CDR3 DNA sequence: TGTGCCAGCACCGCGTGGGGGGAGGGGAACACTGAAGCTTTCTTT. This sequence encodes CASTAWGEGNTEAFF.

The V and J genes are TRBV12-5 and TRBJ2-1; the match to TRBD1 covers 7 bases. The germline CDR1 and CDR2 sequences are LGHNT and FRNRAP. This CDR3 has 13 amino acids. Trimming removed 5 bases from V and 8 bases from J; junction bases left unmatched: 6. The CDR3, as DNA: TGTGCTAGTGGTAACGACAGGGAAGATGAGCAGTTCTTC. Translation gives CASGNDREDEQFF.

This CDR3 is CASSPPWWQGIHEQYF. For the CDR3, the DNA is TGTGCCAGCTCACCACCGTGGTGGCAGGGAATTCACGAGCAGTACTTC. The chain couples TRBV18 to TRBJ2-7; tentatively, D is TRBD1 (5 bases). Germline V gene data show CDR1 as KGHSH and CDR2 as LQKENI. Trimming removed 0 bases from V and 5 bases from J, with 17 bases in between. The CDR3 has 16 amino acids.

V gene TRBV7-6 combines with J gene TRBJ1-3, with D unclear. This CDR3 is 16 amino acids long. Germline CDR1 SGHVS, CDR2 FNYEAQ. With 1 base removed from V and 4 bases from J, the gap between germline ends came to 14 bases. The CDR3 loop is CASSLESGLGGNTIYF. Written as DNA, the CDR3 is TGTGCCAGCAGCTTAGAATCGGGGTTGGGGGGAAACACCATATATTTT.

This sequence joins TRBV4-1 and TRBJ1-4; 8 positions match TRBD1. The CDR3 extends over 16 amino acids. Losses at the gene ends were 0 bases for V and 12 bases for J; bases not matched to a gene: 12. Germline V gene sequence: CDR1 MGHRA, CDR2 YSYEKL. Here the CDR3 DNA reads TGCGCCAGCAGCCAAGATGATGGCAGGGGGCGCGGGGAACTGTTTTTT. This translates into CASSQDDGRGRGELFF.

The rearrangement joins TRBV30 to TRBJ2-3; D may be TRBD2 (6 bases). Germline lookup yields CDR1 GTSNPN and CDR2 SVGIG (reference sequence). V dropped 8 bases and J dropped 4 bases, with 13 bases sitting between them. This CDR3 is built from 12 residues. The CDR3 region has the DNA TGTGCCCACCTAAAGCGGGCAGATACGCAGTATTTT. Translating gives CAHLKRADTQYF.

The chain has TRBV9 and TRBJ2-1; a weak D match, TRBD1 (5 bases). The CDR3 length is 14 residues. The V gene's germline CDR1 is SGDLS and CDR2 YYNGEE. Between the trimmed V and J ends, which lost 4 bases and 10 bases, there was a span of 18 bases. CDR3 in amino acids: CASSPGHLLDEQFF. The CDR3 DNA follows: TGTGCCAGCAGCCCAGGACATTTACTGGACGAGCAGTTCTTC.

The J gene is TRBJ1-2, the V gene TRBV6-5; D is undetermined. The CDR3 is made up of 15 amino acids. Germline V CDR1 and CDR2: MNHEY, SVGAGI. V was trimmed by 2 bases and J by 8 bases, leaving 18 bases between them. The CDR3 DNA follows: TGTGCCAGCAGTTACGCGGGAGAGGGAAATGGCGGCTACACCTTC. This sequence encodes CASSYAGEGNGGYTF.

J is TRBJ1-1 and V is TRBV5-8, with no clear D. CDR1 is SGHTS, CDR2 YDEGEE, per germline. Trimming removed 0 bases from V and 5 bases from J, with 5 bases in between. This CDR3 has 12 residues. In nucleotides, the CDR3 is TGTGCCAGCAGCTTGGTCCAAACTGAAGCTTTCTTT. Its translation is CASSLVQTEAFF.

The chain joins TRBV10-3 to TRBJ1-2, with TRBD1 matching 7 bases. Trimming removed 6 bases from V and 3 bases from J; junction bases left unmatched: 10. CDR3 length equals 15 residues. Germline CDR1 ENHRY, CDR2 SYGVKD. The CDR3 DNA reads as TGTGCCATCAGCCCATTCCCCGGGACAGACTATGGCTACACCTTC. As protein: CAISPFPGTDYGYTF.

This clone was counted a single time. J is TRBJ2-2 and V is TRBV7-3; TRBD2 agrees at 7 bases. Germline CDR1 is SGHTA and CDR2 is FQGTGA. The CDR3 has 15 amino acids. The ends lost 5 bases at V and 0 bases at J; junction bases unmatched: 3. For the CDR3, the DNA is TGTGCCAGCAGCCCGGGACTAACGAACACCGGGGAGCTGTTTTTT. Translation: CASSPGLTNTGELFF.

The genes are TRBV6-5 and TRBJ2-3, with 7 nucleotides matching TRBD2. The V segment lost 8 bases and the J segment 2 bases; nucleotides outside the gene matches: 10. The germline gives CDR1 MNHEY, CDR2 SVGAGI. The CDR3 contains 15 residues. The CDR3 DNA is TGTGCCAGCCGTCCGGGGGGAGCCCTCACAGATACGCAGTATTTT. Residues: CASRPGGALTDTQYF.

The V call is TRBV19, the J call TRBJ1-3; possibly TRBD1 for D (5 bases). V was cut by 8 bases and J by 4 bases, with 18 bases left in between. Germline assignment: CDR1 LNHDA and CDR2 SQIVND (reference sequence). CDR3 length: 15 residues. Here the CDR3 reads CASRQGSGSGNTIYF. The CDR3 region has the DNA TGTGCCAGTCGGCAGGGTTCAGGGTCGGGAAACACCATATATTTT.

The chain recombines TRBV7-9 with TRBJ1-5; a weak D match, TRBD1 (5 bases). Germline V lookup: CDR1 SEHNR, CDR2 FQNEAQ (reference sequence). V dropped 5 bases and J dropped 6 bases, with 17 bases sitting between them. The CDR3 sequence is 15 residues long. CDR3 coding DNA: TGTGCCAGCAGCAAAGAGCAGGGATTCGGTCAGCCCCAGCATTTT. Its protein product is CASSKEQGFGQPQHF.

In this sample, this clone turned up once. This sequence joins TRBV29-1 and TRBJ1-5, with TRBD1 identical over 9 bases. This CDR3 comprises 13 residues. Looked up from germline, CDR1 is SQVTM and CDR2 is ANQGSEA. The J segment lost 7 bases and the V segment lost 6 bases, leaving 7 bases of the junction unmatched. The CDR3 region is CSVGDRAGQPQHF. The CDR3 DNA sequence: TGCAGCGTCGGGGACAGGGCAGGCCAGCCCCAGCATTTT.

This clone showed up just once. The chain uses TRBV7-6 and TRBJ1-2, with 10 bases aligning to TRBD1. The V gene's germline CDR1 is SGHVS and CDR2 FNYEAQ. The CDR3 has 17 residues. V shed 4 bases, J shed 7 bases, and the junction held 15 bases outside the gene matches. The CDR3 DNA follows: TGTGCCAGCAGCTGGGGACAGCTGGGGACAGGGGATTGTGGCTACACCTTC. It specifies CASSWGQLGTGDCGYTF.